The subject of this entry is one T cell receptor beta chain. The sample contains more than one DNA sequence encoding this CDR3. These data originate in a study of T cell changes during pregnancy in multiple sclerosis. Only in-frame clones appear in the TCRdb table, and some are missing; sequencing was by immunoSEQ multiplex PCR. The table shows under 40,000 clones, with roughly nine tenths occurring only once. This CDR3 contains 13 residues. CDR1 is SGDLS and CDR2 is YYNGEE in the germline V gene. Trimming took 4 bases from V and 2 from J, leaving 7 bases between them. The rearrangement joins TRBV9 to TRBJ1-5; D not certain. The clonotype was recovered from a female donor with multiple sclerosis, enrolled in a pregnancy study. Material: CD8+ T cells from peripheral blood mononuclear cells, obtained before pregnancy. The CDR3 sequence is CASSPHGNQPQHF. Here the CDR3 DNA reads TGTGCCAGCAGCCCCCATGGCAATCAGCCCCAGCATTTT.